One sample yielded the 5 T cell receptor beta chains listed below, sequenced in a study of blood T cell repertoires in COVID-19. Some clones are missing from TCRdb's copy, which holds only in-frame ones; the method was immunoSEQ multiplex PCR. The data show around 190,000 clones, 70% to 90% seen once. Sample: peripheral blood. The receptors derive from a man younger than 40 with acute or convalescent COVID-19.

The chain couples TRBV28 to TRBJ1-5; D not certain. CDR3 length equals 13 residues. Trimming stripped 3 bases from V and 1 base from J, with 4 bases between. Germline loops: CDR1 MDHEN, CDR2 SYDVKM. The CDR3 spells CASSFQSNQPQHF. The CDR3, as DNA: TGTGCCAGCAGTTTCCAGAGCAATCAGCCCCAGCATTTT.

V usage is TRBV6-5 and J usage is TRBJ2-1; D remains ambiguous. Trimming pared 7 bases from V and 5 bases from J, leaving 12 bases between. The CDR3 covers 13 residues. Germline-derived CDR1 and CDR2 are MNHEY and SVGAGI. The CDR3 DNA is TGTGCCAGCATTACCACTCGGGACAATGAGCAGTTCTTC. It translates to CASITTRDNEQFF.

The genes are TRBV11-2 and TRBJ1-1; D unclear. Germline V gene sequence: CDR1 SGHAT, CDR2 FQNNGV. This CDR3 comprises 12 residues. Trimming took 4 bases from V and 4 from J, leaving 7 bases between them. CDR3 DNA sequence: TGTGCCAGCAGCTCCTGGGCCACTGAAGCTTTCTTT. Encoded protein: CASSSWATEAFF.

This chain connects TRBV20-1 to TRBJ2-2; no clear D gene. Looked up from germline, CDR1 is DFQATT and CDR2 is SNEGSKA (reference sequence). The ends were cut back, 3 bases at V and 1 base at J, with 15 bases in the middle. This CDR3 contains 16 residues. The CDR3 sequence is CSASPTLFLNTGELFF. CDR3 bases: TGCAGTGCTAGTCCCACTCTATTCCTGAACACCGGGGAGCTGTTTTTT.

With regard to this clone: One end of the junction does not line up with germline, which may come from a read error. The rearrangement joins TRBV7-7 to TRBJ2-7, with 9 nucleotides matching TRBD2. Per germline, CDR1 SSHAT and CDR2 FNYEAQ (reference sequence). The CDR3 has 18 residues. The CDR3 DNA follows: TGTGCTAGCAGCTTAGCCCCCAGCGGGGGGACTGTTTTCTACGAGCAGTACTTC. It translates to CASSLAPSGGTVFYEQYF.